This T cell receptor (beta chain) came from a study of blood T cell repertoires in COVID-19. Looking at the study overall: Italy, Spain and the United States were the sources of the convalescent and acute COVID-19 samples. PBMCs, B-cell-depleted T cells, or T cells provided the cDNA or gDNA that made up the material.

The ends lost 4 bases at V and 6 bases at J; junction bases unmatched: 9. Germline V gives CDR1 SGDLS, CDR2 YYNGEE. This CDR3 contains 15 residues. Under the authors' procedure: By means of reference gene primer amplification, nucleated cell counts were estimated. Sequencing used immunoSEQ multiplex PCR; TCRdb keeps in-frame clones, though not all of them. From that table come the V and J calls and clone size; the DNA was used to work out D and trimming. The data contain about 190,000 clones, more than 85% of them singletons. This TCR derives from a man under 40 with acute or convalescent COVID-19. The sample taken for sequencing was peripheral blood. The chain employs TRBV9 and TRBJ1-2, with 10 nucleotides matching TRBD1. The CDR3 DNA sequence: TGTGCCAGCAGCCTTACTATGGACAGGGGGAATGGCTACACCTTC. This gives the protein CASSLTMDRGNGYTF.